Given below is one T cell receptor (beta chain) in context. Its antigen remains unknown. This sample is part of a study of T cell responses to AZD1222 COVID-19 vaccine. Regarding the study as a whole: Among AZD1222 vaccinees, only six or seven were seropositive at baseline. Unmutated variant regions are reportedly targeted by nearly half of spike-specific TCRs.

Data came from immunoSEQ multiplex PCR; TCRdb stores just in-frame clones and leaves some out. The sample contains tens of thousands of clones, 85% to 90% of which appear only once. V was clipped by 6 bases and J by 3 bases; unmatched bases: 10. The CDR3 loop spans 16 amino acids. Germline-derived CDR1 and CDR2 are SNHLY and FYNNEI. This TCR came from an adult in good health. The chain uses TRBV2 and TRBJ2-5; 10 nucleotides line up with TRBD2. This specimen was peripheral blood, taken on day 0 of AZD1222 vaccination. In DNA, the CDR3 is TGTGCCAGCAGCGCCGGACTAGCGGTTACTGAAGAGACCCAGTACTTC. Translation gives CASSAGLAVTEETQYF.